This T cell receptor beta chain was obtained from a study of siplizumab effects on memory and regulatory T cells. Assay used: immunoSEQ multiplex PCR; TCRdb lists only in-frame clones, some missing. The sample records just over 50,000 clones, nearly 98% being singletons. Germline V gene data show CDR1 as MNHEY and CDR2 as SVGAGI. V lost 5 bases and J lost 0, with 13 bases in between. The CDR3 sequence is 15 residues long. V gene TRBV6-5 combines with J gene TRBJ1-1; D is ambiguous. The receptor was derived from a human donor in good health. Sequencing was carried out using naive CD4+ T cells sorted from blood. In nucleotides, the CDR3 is TGTGCCAGCAGTCTCGGGGTCCTGATGAACACTGAAGCTTTCTTT. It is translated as CASSLGVLMNTEAFF.